This TCR beta chain was identified in a study of cytomegalovirus exposure and HLA in healthy donors. Germline assignment: CDR1 SGHTA and CDR2 FQGNSA. This CDR3 is 18 amino acids long. The junction had 7 bases not matched to a gene; V was cut back by 0 bases and J by 2 bases. Comment on this clone: Its antigen is still unknown.

The study, taken as a whole, reports: Specificity of a few CMV-associated chains for CMV antigens was verified in vitro. In the 95 to 150 validation repertoires, about 94% of cluster scores exceeded 0, per a later analysis.

Sequencing was performed with immunoSEQ multiplex PCR; in TCRdb, only in-frame clones are kept and a portion is missing. The data show about 300,000 clones, with around nine tenths seen just once and over 0.85% held by the top ten. The clonotype originates from a woman aged 18-35 years in good health and CMV-seronegative. The J gene is TRBJ2-5, the V gene TRBV7-2; 12 bases match TRBD2. The specimen was PBMCs. CDR3 DNA: TGTGCCAGCAGCTTAGCAGGGCTAGCGGGAGGGAGTCAAGAGACCCAGTACTTC. It is translated as CASSLAGLAGGSQETQYF. The full variable domain, its missing parts supplied by reference TRBV7-2 and TRBJ2-5, is GAGVSQSPSNKVTEKGKDVELRCDPISGHTALYWYRQSLGQGLEFLIYFQGNSAPDKSGLPSDRFSAERTGGSVSTLTIQRTQQEDSAVYLCASSLAGLAGGSQETQYFGPGTRLLVL.